What follows describes a single T cell receptor beta chain. V dropped 2 bases and J dropped 1 base, with 8 bases sitting between them. CDR1 is MGHDK, CDR2 SYGVNS, per germline. The CDR3 runs 14 residues. The data derive from a study of T cell responses to AZD1222 COVID-19 vaccine. The assay was immunoSEQ multiplex PCR, and TCRdb's table has in-frame clones only and misses some. This sample carries over 100,000 clones, about four fifths of them seen once, and the ten largest clones take around 15%. The sequence derives from an adult in good health. The sequenced sample was peripheral blood, obtained on day 0 of AZD1222 vaccination. This chain joins TRBV25-1 and TRBJ1-1; D unclear. CDR3 sequence (DNA): TGTGCCAGCAGTGAACGACTGACGAACACTGAAGCTTTCTTT. Translation: CASSERLTNTEAFF.